The clone carrying this T cell receptor beta chain has a handful of counts. Its target is unknown. With 60 Vbeta and 13 Jbeta primers, the PCR was carried out. Clones were read by immunoSEQ multiplex PCR, and TCRdb kept only the in-frame ones, dropping some. The repertoire holds about 120,000 clones, 65% to 85% seen once, with less than 3.5% in the top ten. These donors, healthy bone marrow donors, were studied. The data were taken from a study of cytomegalovirus exposure and HLA in healthy donors. Study findings and constraints: The likely explanation for a cluster of highly shared sequence variants was sequencing artifact. The authors enumerated around 150 TCR beta chains as linked to cytomegalovirus. CMV serostatus was the sole immune exposure data available.

The V and J ends lost 4 bases and 6 bases, in that order; junction bases with no gene match: 9. The CDR3 extends over 14 amino acids. Germline V gene lookup returns CDR1 MDHEN and CDR2 SYDVKM. The J gene is TRBJ2-7, the V gene TRBV28; 7 bases map to TRBD2. Sequencing used PBMCs. The source of this sequence is a woman aged 40-49 years in good health and CMV-seropositive. CDR3 sequence reads: CASSSGLGSIEQYF. DNA of the CDR3: TGTGCCAGCAGTTCTGGACTAGGATCCATCGAGCAGTACTTC.